This passage covers 15 T cell receptor beta chains from one sample sequenced in a study of blood T cell repertoires in COVID-19. Assay used: immunoSEQ multiplex PCR; TCRdb lists only in-frame clones, some missing. This table holds 200,000 to 250,000 clones, roughly nine tenths found once. Sequencing was carried out using PBMCs or T cells enriched from blood (not recorded which). These receptors all stem from a man aged 30-40 years who had recovered from COVID-19.

V usage is TRBV5-5 and J usage is TRBJ2-7, with D possibly being TRBD2 (6 bases). This CDR3 spans 14 amino acids. V gave up 0 bases and J gave up 7 bases, with 14 bases separating them. CDR1 is SGHKS, CDR2 YYEKEE, per germline (reference sequence). The CDR3 reads CASSLDAGMGEQYF. Here the CDR3 DNA reads TGTGCCAGCAGCTTGGATGCGGGAATGGGTGAGCAGTACTTC.

This clone appeared a single time. The CDR3 coding sequence is TGTGCCAGCAGCCGAAGACAAGGCCTCACAGATACGCAGTATTTT. Translation: CASSRRQGLTDTQYF. The rearrangement joins TRBV27 to TRBJ2-3, with no clear D. Germline V gene lookup returns CDR1 MNHEY and CDR2 SMNVEV (reference sequence). The length of the CDR3 is 15 residues. Trimming took 6 bases from V and 2 from J, leaving 15 bases between them.

This chain connects TRBV5-4 to TRBJ2-5; perhaps TRBD1 as D (6 bases). The CDR3 runs 14 residues. Per the germline V gene, CDR1 is SGHNT and CDR2 is YYREEE (reference sequence). V lost 0 bases to trimming and J lost 5 bases, with 11 bases between them. The CDR3 sequence is CASSLAARGETQYF. The CDR3 bases are TGTGCCAGCAGCTTGGCCGCCAGGGGCGAGACCCAGTACTTC.

The chain joins TRBV24-1 to TRBJ2-1; 7 nucleotides match TRBD1. CDR3 length: 16 residues. Germline V gives CDR1 KGHDR, CDR2 SFDVKD. Losses at the gene ends were 4 bases for V and 5 bases for J; bases not matched to a gene: 10. CDR3 in DNA: TGTGCCACCAGTGACCCTACTTACAGGGGAAACAATGAGCAGTTCTTC. This translates into CATSDPTYRGNNEQFF.

This chain connects TRBV30 to TRBJ1-6, with D perhaps matching TRBD1 (6 bases). Trimming removed 5 bases from V and 0 bases from J, with 23 bases in between. This CDR3 comprises 19 residues. CDR1 and CDR2 from the germline V gene are GTSNPN and SVGIG (reference sequence). The CDR3 bases are TGTGCCTGGTCTCCGTGGGACAAAGGTCTTCACTCCTATAATTCACCCCTCCACTTT. This encodes CAWSPWDKGLHSYNSPLHF.

V gene TRBV7-2 combines with J gene TRBJ1-4, with D tentatively TRBD1 (5 bases). This CDR3 spans 15 amino acids. V lost 3 bases, J lost 3 bases, and 11 bases lay in between. CDR1 and CDR2 (germline): SGHTA, FQGNSA. The CDR3 coding sequence is TGTGCCAGCAGCTTCCAGGGATTGGCTAATGAAAAACTGTTTTTT. Amino acids: CASSFQGLANEKLFF.

The CDR3 DNA follows: TGTGCCAGCAGTCGTACCGGGACAGGGAATCAGCCCCAGCATTTT. It encodes CASSRTGTGNQPQHF. This sequence joins TRBV27 and TRBJ1-5, with 9 nucleotides matching TRBD1. The CDR3 is 15 residues long. V dropped 5 bases and J dropped 4; count of bases not matched to a gene: 6. Germline V lookup: CDR1 MNHEY, CDR2 SMNVEV (reference sequence).

The chain is built from TRBV6-6 and TRBJ1-3; TRBD1 aligns across 10 bases. Germline V gene sequence: CDR1 MNHNY, CDR2 SVGAGI (reference sequence). The CDR3 consists of 15 residues. V dropped 6 bases and J dropped 2; count of bases not matched to a gene: 4. In DNA form, the CDR3 reads TGTGCCAGCAGACTTGGACAGGGGGCTGGAAACACCATATATTTT. Translation: CASRLGQGAGNTIYF.

This chain connects TRBV9 to TRBJ1-2; D remains unclear. This CDR3 comprises 15 residues. Trimming shortened V by 0 bases and J by 4 bases, and 13 bases separated the two germline ends. CDR1 SGDLS and CDR2 YYNGEE come from the germline V gene. As DNA, the CDR3 is TGTGCCAGCAGCGTAGCTCTGGAGGGAGGCTATGGCTACACCTTC. Protein: CASSVALEGGYGYTF.

This clone was seen only a few times. V and J are TRBV7-6 and TRBJ1-1; 7 nucleotides agree with TRBD1. Trimming took 4 bases from V and 4 from J; bases not matched to a gene: 9. CDR3 length: 15 amino acids. Germline loops: CDR1 SGHVS, CDR2 FNYEAQ. The CDR3 sequence is CASSSGEGASTEAFF. The CDR3 DNA reads as TGTGCCAGCAGCTCGGGAGAGGGGGCGAGCACTGAAGCTTTCTTT.

The chain couples TRBV7-6 to TRBJ1-1; D is perhaps TRBD1 (5 bases). Germline lookup yields CDR1 SGHVS and CDR2 FNYEAQ. This CDR3 comprises 14 residues. Trimming took 5 bases from V and 1 from J, leaving 11 bases between them. The CDR3 protein is CASSPSTENTEAFF. The DNA of the CDR3 is TGTGCCAGCAGCCCGTCGACAGAGAACACTGAAGCTTTCTTT.

Notes on this clone: In the same sample, other DNA sequences code for this CDR3. The chain combines TRBV30 with TRBJ2-1; tentative D call: TRBD2 (7 bases). Germline V gene data show CDR1 as GTSNPN and CDR2 as SVGIG (reference sequence). CDR3 length equals 15 residues. Trimming stripped 4 bases from V and 0 bases from J, with 13 bases between. The CDR3 region is CAWIGGASSYNEQFF. The CDR3 nucleotides read TGTGCCTGGATAGGGGGGGCCTCCTCCTACAATGAGCAGTTCTTC. Based on the CDR3 plus reference TRBV30 and TRBJ2-1, the full variable domain is SQTIHQWPATLVQPVGSPLSLECTVEGTSNPNLYWYRQAAGRGLQLLFYSVGIGQISSEVPQNLSASRPQDRQFILSSKKLLLSDSGFYLCAWIGGASSYNEQFFGPGTRLTVL.

This chain joins TRBV9 and TRBJ2-7, with D perhaps matching TRBD1 (5 bases). V lost 4 bases and J 0 bases, leaving 11 bases between the germline ends. Per the germline V gene, CDR1 is SGDLS and CDR2 is YYNGEE. CDR3 length equals 14 residues. Here the CDR3 DNA reads TGTGCCAGCAGCCGGCAGGGTAGCTCCTACGAGCAGTACTTC. Its protein is CASSRQGSSYEQYF.

The chain recombines TRBV7-9 with TRBJ1-2; 10 nucleotides align to TRBD1. This CDR3 contains 16 residues. Trimming at V came to 1 base and at J to 3 bases, leaving 5 bases not matched to a gene. CDR1 and CDR2 (germline): SEHNR, FQNEAQ (reference sequence). CDR3 residues: CASSLGDRGGDYGYTF. CDR3 in DNA: TGTGCCAGCAGCTTAGGGGACAGGGGAGGGGACTATGGCTACACCTTC.

The V call is TRBV14, the J call TRBJ2-5; D is unclear. The CDR3 is 12 amino acids. Trimming pared 8 bases from V and 2 bases from J, leaving 9 bases between. Germline V lookup: CDR1 SGHDN, CDR2 FVKESK. The CDR3 region is CASAYTQETQYF. Written as DNA, the CDR3 is TGTGCCAGCGCTTATACTCAAGAGACCCAGTACTTC.